The 4 T cell receptor beta chains below all came from one sample that was sequenced in a study of Graves' ophthalmopathy and Graves' hyperthyroidism. The study amplified TCR beta CDR3 regions using RNA transcripts. First-round RT-PCR with HTBI primers preceded a second-round multiplex PCR. TCRdb reprocessed the multiplex PCR reads via MiXCR and lists one record per CDR3 protein. The table records around 1.1 million distinct CDR3 sequences, about two fifths of them present only once. Specimen: peripheral blood or thyroid tissue (not recorded which). These receptors were taken from an adult man with Graves' hyperthyroidism.

There are a few counts of this clonotype. The genes are TRBV20-1 and TRBJ1-1; D possibly corresponds to TRBD1 (6 bases). The CDR3 length is 15 residues. Looked up from germline, CDR1 is DFQATT and CDR2 is SNEGSKA (reference sequence). Trimming pared 7 bases from V and 0 bases from J, leaving 18 bases between. CDR3 sequence reads: CSVGGHQRMNTEAFF. In DNA, the CDR3 is TGCAGTGTTGGGGGACACCAAAGAATGAACACTGAAGCTTTCTTT.

This clonotype was observed a few times. This may be a read error: a much more frequent sequence differs by one nucleotide. V is TRBV10-3 and J is TRBJ2-7, with D uncertain. Trimming shortened V by 6 bases and J by 4 bases, and 7 bases separated the two germline ends. Per germline, CDR1 ENHRY and CDR2 SYGVKD. The CDR3 runs to 11 residues. DNA of the CDR3: TGTGCCATCAGGGAGAGATACGAGCAGTACTTC. Amino acid sequence: CAIRERYEQYF.

This clonotype was counted at least ten times. The rearrangement uses TRBV10-3 and TRBJ2-7; D perhaps matches TRBD1 (6 bases). The V and J ends lost 5 bases and 3 bases respectively, with 17 bases between them. This CDR3 spans 15 amino acids. The V gene's germline CDR1 is ENHRY and CDR2 SYGVKD. For the CDR3, the DNA is TGTGCCATCAGTAGACAGGCCCAAGGTGACTACGAGCAGTACTTC. Translation gives CAISRQAQGDYEQYF.

This chain joins TRBV29-1 and TRBJ1-1; unclear D gene. Trimming stripped 8 bases from V and 3 bases from J, with 16 bases between. The germline V gene encodes CDR1 SQVTM and CDR2 ANQGSEA. This CDR3 spans 13 amino acids. The CDR3, as DNA: TGCAGCTTAGGCGCTGGGCGAGACACTGAAGCTTTCTTT. This codes for CSLGAGRDTEAFF.